Below are 24 T cell receptor beta chains sequenced from a single sample in a study of Graves' ophthalmopathy and Graves' hyperthyroidism. RNA transcripts were the source from which TCR beta CDR3 regions were amplified. Amplification began with first-round RT-PCR using HTBI primers, then second-round multiplex PCR was performed. TCRdb re-called the multiplex PCR reads with MiXCR, one entry per CDR3 protein. The sample lists about 400,000 distinct CDR3 sequences, roughly 20% occurring once. Material for sequencing was peripheral blood. The receptors were sampled from a woman younger than 30 with stable Graves' hyperthyroidism.

This clonotype was counted at least ten times. The chain couples TRBV12-3 or TRBV12-4 to TRBJ1-5; D remains ambiguous. Between the trimmed V and J ends, which lost 2 bases and 0 bases, there was a span of 8 bases. This CDR3 is 15 amino acids long. The CDR3 region has the DNA TGTGCCAGCAGTTTAAATCCTGGTAGCAATCAGCCCCAGCATTTT. The encoded protein is CASSLNPGSNQPQHF.

This clonotype appeared many times. The J gene is TRBJ2-5, the V gene TRBV10-3; 11 bases are a match to TRBD1. Trimming cost V 4 bases and J 6 bases; bases outside gene matches: 7. CDR3 length: 15 amino acids. CDR1 ENHRY and CDR2 SYGVKD come from the germline V gene. The CDR3: CAISGRTGGGQTQYF. DNA for the CDR3: TGTGCCATCAGTGGAAGGACAGGGGGCGGACAGACCCAGTACTTC.

This clonotype was seen many times. Mismatch with germline at one junction end may stem from a read error. The gene calls are TRBV6-9 and TRBJ2-7; 8 bases are a match to TRBD2. Germline values: CDR1 MNHGY, CDR2 SVAAGI. This CDR3 contains 16 residues. CDR3 protein: CASGYPAGGVMYEQYF. The DNA for the CDR3 is TGTGCCAGCGGTTATCCTGCCGGGGGGGTGATGTACGAGCAGTACTTC.

This clonotype has ten or more counts. This CDR3 reads CSARPEKGLAGGKVSYEQYF. The CDR3 DNA is TGCAGTGCTAGACCAGAAAAAGGACTAGCGGGAGGAAAGGTCTCCTACGAGCAGTACTTC. The chain combines TRBV20-1 with TRBJ2-7; 14 nucleotides match TRBD2. The trim removed 2 bases at V and 0 bases at J, leaving 15 bases unmatched. In germline, CDR1 is DFQATT, CDR2 SNEGSKA (reference sequence). The CDR3 is made up of 20 amino acids.

This clonotype has ten or more counts. The chain is built from TRBV20-1 and TRBJ1-5, with no clear D. Trimming shortened V by 0 bases and J by 5 bases, and 11 bases separated the two germline ends. The CDR3 runs to 14 residues. CDR1 and CDR2 (germline): DFQATT, SNEGSKA (reference sequence). CDR3 sequence reads: CSARDGWGHQPQHF. The CDR3, as DNA: TGCAGTGCTAGAGATGGGTGGGGTCATCAGCCCCAGCATTTT.

This clonotype was detected many times. V and J are TRBV7-6 and TRBJ2-2, with D tentatively TRBD1 (5 bases). The V and J ends lost 6 bases and 7 bases respectively, with 21 bases between them. Germline V gene lookup returns CDR1 SGHVS and CDR2 FNYEAQ. The CDR3 extends over 16 amino acids. The CDR3, as DNA: TGTGCCAGCAGTCTTCAGGGTGGGAACGTTGGCGGGGAGCTGTTTTTT. Its protein product is CASSLQGGNVGGELFF.

This clonotype was seen at least ten times. The chain uses TRBV6-1 and TRBJ1-1, with 8 positions matching TRBD1. CDR1 MNHNS and CDR2 SASEGT come from the germline V gene. V dropped 2 bases and J dropped 5; count of bases not matched to a gene: 7. CDR3 length: 15 amino acids. This CDR3 reads CASSERRTGWTEAFF. The DNA for the CDR3 is TGTGCCAGCAGTGAACGCAGGACAGGGTGGACTGAAGCTTTCTTT.

This clonotype was found many times. The V and J genes are TRBV7-2 and TRBJ1-5, with D uncertain. Germline lookup yields CDR1 SGHTA and CDR2 FQGNSA. The V gene lost 3 bases and the J gene lost 7 bases, with 7 bases spanning the gap. CDR3 size: 12 residues. This CDR3 is CASSFPGQPQHF. CDR3 DNA: TGTGCCAGCAGCTTTCCGGGCCAGCCCCAGCATTTT.

The rearrangement links TRBV20-1 to TRBJ2-5, with TRBD2 identical over 8 bases. Per germline, CDR1 DFQATT and CDR2 SNEGSKA (reference sequence). CDR3 length equals 15 residues. The V gene end was trimmed by 0 bases and the J gene end by 5 bases; junction bases not matched to a gene: 8. CDR3 amino acids: CSARDIGGGFETQYF. The DNA for the CDR3 is TGCAGTGCTAGAGATATTGGCGGGGGGTTCGAGACCCAGTACTTC.

A note on this clonotype: This could be a read error, since a much larger clone is one nucleotide away. J is TRBJ2-3 and V is TRBV5-1, with D maybe TRBD1 (5 bases). V was trimmed by 3 bases and J by 4 bases, leaving 12 bases between them. Germline lookup yields CDR1 SGHRS and CDR2 YFSETQ. This CDR3 region has 14 residues. The CDR3 loop reads CASSSIQGADTQYF. CDR3 in DNA: TGCGCCAGCAGCTCGATCCAGGGCGCAGATACGCAGTATTTT. Looking up the rest from reference TRBV5-1 and TRBJ2-3 gives the full variable domain: KAGVTQTPRYLIKTRGQQVTLSCSPISGHRSVSWYQQTPGQGLQFLFEYFSETQRNKGNFPGRFSGRQFSNSRSEMNVSTLELGDSALYLCASSSIQGADTQYFGPGTRLTVL.

This clonotype was counted at least ten times. J is TRBJ2-2 and V is TRBV20-1; 9 bases fit TRBD2. Germline V gives CDR1 DFQATT, CDR2 SNEGSKA (reference sequence). V shed 6 bases and J 2 bases; nucleotides not matched to a gene: 7. The CDR3 spans 15 residues. The CDR3 DNA reads as TGCAGTGCCCAAGGACTAGCGACCAACACCGGGGAGCTGTTTTTT. It specifies CSAQGLATNTGELFF.

This clonotype was picked up many times. V gene TRBV29-1 combines with J gene TRBJ1-1, with no clear D. With 4 bases removed from V and 3 bases from J, the gap between germline ends came to 12 bases. CDR3 length equals 13 residues. Germline assignment: CDR1 SQVTM and CDR2 ANQGSEA. The DNA for the CDR3 is TGCAGCGTTGTAATGGTTGAAGACACTGAAGCTTTCTTT. Protein: CSVVMVEDTEAFF.

This clonotype is a singleton in its sample. The rearrangement uses TRBV24-1 and TRBJ1-1; 7 bases align to TRBD1. The CDR3 has 15 residues. The germline V gene has CDR1 KGHDR and CDR2 SFDVKD. With V trimmed by 7 bases and J by 5 bases, 12 bases remained unmatched. The CDR3 spells CATSPSRGRSTEAFF. In nucleotides, the CDR3 is TGTGCCACCAGCCCTTCGAGGGGGCGGAGTACTGAAGCTTTCTTT.

This chain links TRBV6-2 or TRBV6-3 with TRBJ2-7; 8 nucleotides line up with TRBD2. There are 14 residues in the CDR3. Germline CDR1 MNHEY, CDR2 SVGEGT. V trimming: 5 bases; J trimming: 2 bases; junction bases outside the gene matches: 5. CDR3 residues: CASSTRGGPYEQYF. CDR3 DNA: TGTGCCAGCAGTACTCGCGGGGGGCCCTACGAGCAGTACTTC.

This clonotype has a count of ten or more. The CDR3: CASTNGGELFF. CDR3 in DNA: TGTGCCAGCACCAACGGCGGGGAGCTGTTTTTT. J is TRBJ2-2 and V is TRBV7-8, with no clear D. The germline V and J ends were trimmed by 7 bases and 7 bases, with 7 bases remaining between them. The CDR3 loop spans 11 amino acids. Germline values: CDR1 SGHVS, CDR2 FQNEAQ.

In its sample, this clonotype was seen a few times. The gene calls are TRBV18 and TRBJ2-5; D is possibly TRBD2 (5 bases). CDR1 KGHSH and CDR2 LQKENI come from the germline V gene. V was clipped by 3 bases and J by 5 bases, with 13 bases between them. This CDR3 spans 14 amino acids. In DNA form, the CDR3 reads TGTGCCAGCTCACCGCCGGGATTGGGGGAGACCCAGTACTTC. Residues: CASSPPGLGETQYF.

In this sample, this clonotype turned up many times. This chain uses TRBV20-1 with TRBJ2-6; D tentatively reads TRBD1 or TRBD2 (5 bases each). From germline, CDR1 is DFQATT and CDR2 SNEGSKA (reference sequence). Trimming removed 5 bases at V and 0 bases at J, with 14 bases between. The CDR3 extends over 16 amino acids. CDR3 in amino acids: CSAPTGRASGANVLTF. The CDR3 coding sequence is TGCAGTGCTCCTACGGGACGGGCCTCTGGGGCCAACGTCCTGACTTTC.

The table lists this clonotype with many counts. Likely a read error: the CDR3 ends without its conserved phenylalanine or tryptophan. V and J are TRBV27 and TRBJ2-7; 9 bases are shared with TRBD1. V trimming: 5 bases; J trimming: 3 bases; junction bases outside the gene matches: 17. Germline V gives CDR1 MNHEY, CDR2 SMNVEV (reference sequence). The CDR3 spans 18 residues. CDR3 in amino acids: CASSPNRGLAWVVYEQYL. The CDR3 DNA sequence: TGTGCCAGCAGTCCGAACAGGGGGCTAGCTTGGGTTGTCTACGAGCAGTACCTC.

This clonotype has a count of ten or more. CDR3 protein: CASTLLAHEQYF. DNA of the CDR3: TGTGCCAGCACTTTACTAGCTCACGAGCAGTACTTC. The chain uses TRBV11-2 and TRBJ2-7; possible D gene TRBD2, 6 bases. V lost 7 bases and J 5 bases, leaving 12 bases between the germline ends. Germline CDR1 SGHAT, CDR2 FQNNGV. The CDR3 is 12 amino acids.

This clonotype showed up many times. The chain joins TRBV29-1 to TRBJ1-5, with D possibly TRBD1 on 6 matching bases. CDR1 is SQVTM and CDR2 is ANQGSEA in the germline V gene. Trimming shortened V by 4 bases and J by 6 bases, and 10 bases separated the two germline ends. The CDR3 loop spans 12 amino acids. CDR3 loop: CSVGDRFQPQHF. Written as DNA, the CDR3 is TGCAGCGTTGGTGACAGGTTTCAGCCCCAGCATTTT.

This clonotype was picked up a small number of times. This sequence joins TRBV7-2 and TRBJ2-4, with 11 nucleotides matching TRBD2. This CDR3 has 14 residues. V dropped 8 bases and J dropped 7; count of bases not matched to a gene: 7. The germline V gene encodes CDR1 SGHTA and CDR2 FQGNSA. The CDR3 nucleotides read TGTGCCAGCTCTAGTAGCGGGAGGGTTAACATTCAGTACTTC. Amino acids: CASSSSGRVNIQYF.

This clonotype was seen only a few times. This sequence joins TRBV7-2 and TRBJ1-1, with 9 bases aligning to TRBD1. This CDR3 is 14 amino acids long. Losses at the gene ends were 5 bases for V and 6 bases for J; bases not matched to a gene: 7. The germline V gene encodes CDR1 SGHTA and CDR2 FQGNSA. CDR3 residues: CASSQQGADAEAFF. Here the CDR3 DNA reads TGTGCCAGCAGCCAACAGGGGGCGGATGCTGAAGCTTTCTTT.

In its sample, this clonotype was seen many times. The chain couples TRBV6-2 or TRBV6-3 to TRBJ2-7; 7 nucleotides agree with TRBD2. With 7 bases clipped from V and 0 bases from J, the junction kept 9 bases outside the gene matches. Germline V gene lookup returns CDR1 MNHEY and CDR2 SVGEGT. The CDR3 totals 15 residues. CDR3 bases: TGTGCCAGCAACCCCCGGGACTACAACTCCTACGAGCAGTACTTC. Residues: CASNPRDYNSYEQYF.

This clonotype turned up a few times. Compared with germline, one end of the junction differs, possibly owing to a read error. The genes are TRBV6-1 and TRBJ2-4; 7 bases agree with TRBD2. Germline V gene data show CDR1 as MNHNS and CDR2 as SASEGT. This CDR3 contains 15 residues. CDR3 amino acids: CASRAPAGRKNIKYF. As DNA, the CDR3 is TGTGCCAGCAGGGCCCCAGCGGGGAGAAAAAACATTAAGTACTTC.